This TCR beta chain comes out of a study of identical twins. TCRdb used MiXCR to reprocess the 5' RACE reads, holding one entry per CDR3 protein. The repertoire holds 1,800,000 or so distinct CDR3 sequences, with about 32% as singletons. The sample holds a few counts of this clonotype. V shed 0 bases and J 2 bases; nucleotides not matched to a gene: 3. Germline V CDR1 and CDR2: MGHRA, YSYEKL. This CDR3 is 16 amino acids long. The V gene is TRBV4-1, the J gene TRBJ1-5; 8 bases fit TRBD1. Sequenced sample: cord blood. The receptor comes from a newborn girl in good health. The CDR3 nucleotides are TGCGCCAGCAGCCAAGATCAGGACAGGGGCAATCAGCCCCAGCATTTT. As protein: CASSQDQDRGNQPQHF.